A selection of T cell receptor beta chains follows, all from one sample in a study of OX40 agonist ivuxolimab in advanced cancers. Measured with immunoSEQ multiplex PCR; TCRdb has only the in-frame clones, and not every one. The sample has 70,000 to 75,000 clones, approximately 80% seen once. The input for sequencing was CD4+ or CD8+ T cells sorted from blood, taken in a trial of the OX40 agonist ivuxolimab. The receptors originated from an adult with an advanced solid tumor such as melanoma, head and neck, liver or kidney cancer. Both conserved end residues are part of each CDR3. The D gene is left open where the match is weak. The size field is filled for only some rows; it gives once, few, many or a size class.

TRBV2	TRBD1	TRBJ1-2	-	TGTGCCAGCTTTAAAGGGACAGGGATAGCTAACTATGGCTACACCTTC	CASFKGTGIANYGYTF
TRBV11-3	-	TRBJ1-4	-	TGTGCCAGCAGCTTAATTGGGGCGAGCATTAATGAAAAACTGTTTTTT	CASSLIGASINEKLFF
TRBV29-1	-	TRBJ2-1	-	TGCAGCGTTGAAGAGGATGTACGGGTTGGCAATGAGCAGTTCTTC	CSVEEDVRVGNEQFF
TRBV19	-	TRBJ1-6	few	TGTGCCAGTAGTATATCAGGGTATAATTCACCCCTCCACTTT	CASSISGYNSPLHF
TRBV4-1	-	TRBJ2-7	-	TGCGCCAGCAGCCGCCGCCAGGGTGAGCAGTACTTC	CASSRRQGEQYF
TRBV7-3	-	TRBJ2-7	-	TGTGCCAGCAGCTTCCTTGGCACGTCCTACGAGCAGTACTTC	CASSFLGTSYEQYF
TRBV25-1	-	TRBJ1-6	few	TGTGCCAGCAGTGAGCCCTCCGCGGGTATTCCCCTCCACTTT	CASSEPSAGIPLHF
TRBV5-5	-	TRBJ1-5	few	TGTGCCAGCAGCTTGACAGCGCCCAATCAGCCCCAGCATTTT	CASSLTAPNQPQHF
TRBV7-9	TRBD1	TRBJ1-2	-	TGTGCCAGCAGCTTAGATCAGGGGGCCGGATATGGCTACACCTTC	CASSLDQGAGYGYTF
TRBV28	-	TRBJ1-5	-	TGTGCCAGCAAGGAGGGGGGATATCAGCCCCAGCATTTT	CASKEGGYQPQHF
TRBV28	-	TRBJ2-1	once	TGTGCCAGCAGCGACGACAGGCATGAGCAGTTCTTC	CASSDDRHEQFF
TRBV28	-	TRBJ2-5	-	TGTGCCAGCAGTAAACATTTAGGGGAAGAGACCCAGTACTTC	CASSKHLGEETQYF
TRBV5-4	-	TRBJ2-3	-	TGTGCCAGCAGCTTACCCGTCCCTAGCACAGATACGCAGTATTTT	CASSLPVPSTDTQYF
TRBV5-5	TRBD1	TRBJ2-2	-	TGTGCCAGCAGCTCAATTACAGGGGGCAACGGGGAGCTGTTTTTT	CASSSITGGNGELFF
TRBV21-1	-	TRBJ1-2	-	TGTGCCAGCAGCAAAAAAAAGCCCAACTATGGCTACACCTTC	CASSKKKPNYGYTF
TRBV18	TRBD1	TRBJ1-2	-	TGTGCCAGCTCCACCGCCCCTCCGGGACAGGGACCCTATGGCTACACCTTC	CASSTAPPGQGPYGYTF
TRBV7-3	-	TRBJ2-7	-	TGTGCCAGCAGCACAATGGGTCGGTTGCAGTACGAGCAGTACTTC	CASSTMGRLQYEQYF